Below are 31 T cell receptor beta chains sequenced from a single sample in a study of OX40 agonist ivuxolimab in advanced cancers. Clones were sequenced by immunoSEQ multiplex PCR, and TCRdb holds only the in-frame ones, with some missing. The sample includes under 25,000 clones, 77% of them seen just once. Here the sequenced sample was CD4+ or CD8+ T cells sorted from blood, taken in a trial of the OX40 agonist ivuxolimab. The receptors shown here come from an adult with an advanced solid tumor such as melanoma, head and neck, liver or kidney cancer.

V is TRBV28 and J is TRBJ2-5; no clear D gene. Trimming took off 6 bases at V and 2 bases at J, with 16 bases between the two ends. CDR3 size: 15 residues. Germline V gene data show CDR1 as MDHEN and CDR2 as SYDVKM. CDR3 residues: CASSFLVGSQETQYF. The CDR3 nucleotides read TGTGCCAGCAGCTTCTTGGTGGGATCTCAAGAGACCCAGTACTTC.

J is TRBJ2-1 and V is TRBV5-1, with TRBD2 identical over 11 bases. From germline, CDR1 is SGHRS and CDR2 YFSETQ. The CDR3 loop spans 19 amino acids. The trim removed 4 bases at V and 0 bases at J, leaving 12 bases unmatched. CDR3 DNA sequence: TGCGCCAGCAGCAGAGAGGGACTAGCGGACTTGAGCTCCTACAATGAGCAGTTCTTC. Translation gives CASSREGLADLSSYNEQFF.

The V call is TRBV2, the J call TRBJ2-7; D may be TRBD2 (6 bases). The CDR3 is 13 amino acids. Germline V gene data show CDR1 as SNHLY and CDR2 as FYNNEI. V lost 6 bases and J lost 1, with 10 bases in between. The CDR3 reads CASSRDFSYEQYF. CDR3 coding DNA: TGTGCCAGCAGCCGGGACTTTTCCTACGAGCAGTACTTC.

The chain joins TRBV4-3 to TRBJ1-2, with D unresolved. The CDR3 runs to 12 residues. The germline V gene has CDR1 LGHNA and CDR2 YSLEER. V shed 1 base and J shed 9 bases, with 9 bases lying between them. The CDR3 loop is CASSQGASSYTF. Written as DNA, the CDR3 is TGCGCCAGCAGCCAAGGGGCGTCAAGCTACACCTTC.

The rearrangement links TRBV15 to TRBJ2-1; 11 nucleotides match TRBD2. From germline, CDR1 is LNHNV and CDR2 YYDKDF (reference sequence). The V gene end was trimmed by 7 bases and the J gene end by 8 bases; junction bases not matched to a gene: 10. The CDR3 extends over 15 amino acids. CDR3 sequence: CATTITSGSSDEQFF. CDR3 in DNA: TGTGCCACCACCATAACTAGCGGGAGTAGCGATGAGCAGTTCTTC.

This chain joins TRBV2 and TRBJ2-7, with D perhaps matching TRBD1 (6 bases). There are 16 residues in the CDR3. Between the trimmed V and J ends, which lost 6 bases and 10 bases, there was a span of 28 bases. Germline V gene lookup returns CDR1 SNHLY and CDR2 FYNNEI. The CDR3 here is CASSESPGPTGGKQYF. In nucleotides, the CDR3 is TGTGCCAGCAGCGAAAGCCCGGGGCCGACAGGTGGGAAACAGTACTTC.

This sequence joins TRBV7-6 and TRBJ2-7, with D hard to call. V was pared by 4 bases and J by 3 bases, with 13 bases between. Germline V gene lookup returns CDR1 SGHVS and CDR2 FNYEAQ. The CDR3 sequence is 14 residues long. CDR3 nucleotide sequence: TGTGCCAGCAGCTCCGAACCGACGGACTACGAGCAGTACTTC. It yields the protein CASSSEPTDYEQYF.

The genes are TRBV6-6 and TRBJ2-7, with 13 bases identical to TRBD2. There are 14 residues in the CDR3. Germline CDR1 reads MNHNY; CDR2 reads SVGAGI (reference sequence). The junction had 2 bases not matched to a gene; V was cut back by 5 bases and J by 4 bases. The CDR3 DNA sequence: TGTGCCAGCAGTAGGACTAGCGGGAGTTACGAGCAGTACTTC. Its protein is CASSRTSGSYEQYF.

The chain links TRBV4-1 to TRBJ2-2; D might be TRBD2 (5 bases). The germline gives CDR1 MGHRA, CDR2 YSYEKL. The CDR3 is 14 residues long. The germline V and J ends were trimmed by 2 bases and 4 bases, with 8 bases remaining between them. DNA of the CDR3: TGCGCCAGCAGCCAAAACAGCGGCACCGGGGAGCTGTTTTTT. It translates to CASSQNSGTGELFF.

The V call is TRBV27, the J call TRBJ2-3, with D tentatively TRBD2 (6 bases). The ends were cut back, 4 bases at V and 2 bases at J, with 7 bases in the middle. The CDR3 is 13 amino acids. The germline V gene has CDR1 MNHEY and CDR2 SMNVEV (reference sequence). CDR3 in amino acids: CASSWGLTDTQYF. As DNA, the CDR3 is TGTGCCAGCAGTTGGGGACTCACAGATACGCAGTATTTT.

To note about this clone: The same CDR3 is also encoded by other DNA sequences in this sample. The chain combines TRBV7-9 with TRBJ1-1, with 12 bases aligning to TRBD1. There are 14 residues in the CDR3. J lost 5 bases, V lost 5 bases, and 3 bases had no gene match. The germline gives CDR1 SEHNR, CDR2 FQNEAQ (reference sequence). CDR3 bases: TGTGCCAGCAGCCCGGGACAGGGGGCGACTGAAGCTTTCTTT. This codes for CASSPGQGATEAFF. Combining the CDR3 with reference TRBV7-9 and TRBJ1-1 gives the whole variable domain DTGVSQNPRHKITKRGQNVTFRCDPISEHNRLYWYRQTLGQGPEFLTYFQNEAQLEKSRLLSDRFSAERPKGSFSTLEIQRTEQGDSAMYLCASSPGQGATEAFFGQGTRLTVV.

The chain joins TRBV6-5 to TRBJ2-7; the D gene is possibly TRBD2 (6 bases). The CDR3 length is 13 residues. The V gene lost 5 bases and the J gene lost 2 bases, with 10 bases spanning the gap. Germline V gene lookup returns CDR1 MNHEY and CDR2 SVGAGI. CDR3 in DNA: TGTGCCAGCAGTCCGGGACTGACCTACGAGCAGTACTTC. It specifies CASSPGLTYEQYF.

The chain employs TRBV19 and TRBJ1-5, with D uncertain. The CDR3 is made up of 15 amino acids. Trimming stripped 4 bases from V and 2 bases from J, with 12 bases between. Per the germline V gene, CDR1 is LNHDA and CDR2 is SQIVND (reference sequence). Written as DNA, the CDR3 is TGTGCCAGTAGTAGCAGGTTAGGAGGCAATCAGCCCCAGCATTTT. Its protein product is CASSSRLGGNQPQHF.

CDR3 in amino acids: CASSEGLAGGHGQFF. The CDR3 DNA reads as TGTGCCAGCAGCGAAGGACTAGCGGGGGGGCACGGGCAGTTCTTC. This rearrangement joins TRBV27 to TRBJ2-1; TRBD2 matches at 15 bases. Germline trimming cut 6 bases from V and 12 bases from J; bases unmatched to any gene: 9. Germline assignment: CDR1 MNHEY and CDR2 SMNVEV (reference sequence). The CDR3 is made up of 15 amino acids.

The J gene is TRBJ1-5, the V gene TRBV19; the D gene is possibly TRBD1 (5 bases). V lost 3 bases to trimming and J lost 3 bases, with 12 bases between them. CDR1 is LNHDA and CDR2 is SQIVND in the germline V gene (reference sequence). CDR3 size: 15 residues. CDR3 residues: CASSIWGGVNQPQHF. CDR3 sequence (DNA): TGTGCCAGTAGTATTTGGGGGGGGGTCAATCAGCCCCAGCATTTT.

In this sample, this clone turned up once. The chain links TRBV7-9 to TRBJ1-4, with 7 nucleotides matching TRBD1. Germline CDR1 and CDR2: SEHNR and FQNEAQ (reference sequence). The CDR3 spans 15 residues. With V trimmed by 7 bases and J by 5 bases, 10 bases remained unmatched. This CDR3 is CASIGPGQSNEKLFF. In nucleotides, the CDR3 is TGTGCCAGCATTGGACCGGGACAGAGCAATGAAAAACTGTTTTTT.

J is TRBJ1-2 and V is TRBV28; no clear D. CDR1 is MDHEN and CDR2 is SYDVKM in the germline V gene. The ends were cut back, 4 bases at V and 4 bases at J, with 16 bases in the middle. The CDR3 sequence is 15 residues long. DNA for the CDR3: TGTGCCAGCAGTTCTCTTTTGCCGGACGGCTATGGCTACACCTTC. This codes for CASSSLLPDGYGYTF.

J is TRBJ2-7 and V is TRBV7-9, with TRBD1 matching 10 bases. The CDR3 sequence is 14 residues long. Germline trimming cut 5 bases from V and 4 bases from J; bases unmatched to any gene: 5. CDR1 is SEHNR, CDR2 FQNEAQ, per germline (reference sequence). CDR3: CASSPGQGGYEQYF. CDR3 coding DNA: TGTGCCAGCAGCCCCGGACAGGGGGGTTACGAGCAGTACTTC.

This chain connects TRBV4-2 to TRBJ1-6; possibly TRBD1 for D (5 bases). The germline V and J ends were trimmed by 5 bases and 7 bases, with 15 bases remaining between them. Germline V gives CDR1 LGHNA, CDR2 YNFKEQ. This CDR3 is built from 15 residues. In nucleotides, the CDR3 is TGTGCCAGCAGCTTGTACCAGGGAGGGAATTCACCCCTCCACTTT. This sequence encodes CASSLYQGGNSPLHF.

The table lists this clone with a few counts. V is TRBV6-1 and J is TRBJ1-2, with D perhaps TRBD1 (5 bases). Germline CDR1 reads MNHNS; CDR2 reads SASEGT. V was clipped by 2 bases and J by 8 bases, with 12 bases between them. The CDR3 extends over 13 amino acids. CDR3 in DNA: TGTGCCAGCAGTGAAAGGGACGCAGAGGGCTACACCTTC. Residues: CASSERDAEGYTF.

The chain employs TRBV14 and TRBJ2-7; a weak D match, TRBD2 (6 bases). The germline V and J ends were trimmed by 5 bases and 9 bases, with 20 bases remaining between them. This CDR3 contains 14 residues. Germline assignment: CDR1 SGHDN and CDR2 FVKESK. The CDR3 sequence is CASSWDSTYAGQYF. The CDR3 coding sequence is TGTGCCAGCAGCTGGGACTCGACCTATGCGGGGCAGTACTTC.

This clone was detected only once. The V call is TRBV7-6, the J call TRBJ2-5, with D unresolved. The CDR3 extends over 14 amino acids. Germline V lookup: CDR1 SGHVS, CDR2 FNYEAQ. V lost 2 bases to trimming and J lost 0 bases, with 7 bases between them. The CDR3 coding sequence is TGTGCCAGCAGCTTATCAGCGTACCAAGAGACCCAGTACTTC. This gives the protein CASSLSAYQETQYF.

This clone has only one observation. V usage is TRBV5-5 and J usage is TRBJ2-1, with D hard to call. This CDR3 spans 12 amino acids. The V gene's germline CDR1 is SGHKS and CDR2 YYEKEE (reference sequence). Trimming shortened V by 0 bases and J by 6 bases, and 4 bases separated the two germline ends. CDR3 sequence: CASSLGGNEQFF. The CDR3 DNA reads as TGTGCCAGCAGCTTGGGAGGCAATGAGCAGTTCTTC. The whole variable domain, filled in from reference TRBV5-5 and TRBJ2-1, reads DAGVTQSPTHLIKTRGQQVTLRCSPISGHKSVSWYQQVLGQGPQFIFQYYEKEERGRGNFPDRFSARQFPNYSSELNVNALLLGDSALYLCASSLGGNEQFFGPGTRLTVL.

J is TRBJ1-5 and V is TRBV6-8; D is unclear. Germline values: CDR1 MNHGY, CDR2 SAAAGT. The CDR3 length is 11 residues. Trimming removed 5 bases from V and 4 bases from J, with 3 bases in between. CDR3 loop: CASSENQPQHF. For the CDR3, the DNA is TGTGCCAGCAGTGAAAATCAGCCCCAGCATTTT.

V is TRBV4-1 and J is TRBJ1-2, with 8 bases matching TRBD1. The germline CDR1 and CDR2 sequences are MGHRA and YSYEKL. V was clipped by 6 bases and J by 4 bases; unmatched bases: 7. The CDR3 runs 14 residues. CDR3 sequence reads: CASRPQGVGYGYTF. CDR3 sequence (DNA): TGCGCCAGCAGACCACAGGGGGTCGGCTATGGCTACACCTTC.

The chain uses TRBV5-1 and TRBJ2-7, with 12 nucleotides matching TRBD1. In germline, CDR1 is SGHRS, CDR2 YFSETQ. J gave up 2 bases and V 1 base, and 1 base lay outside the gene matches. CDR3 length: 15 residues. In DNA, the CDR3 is TGCGCCAGCAGCTTGCGGGACAGGGGGCCCTACGAGCAGTACTTC. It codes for CASSLRDRGPYEQYF.

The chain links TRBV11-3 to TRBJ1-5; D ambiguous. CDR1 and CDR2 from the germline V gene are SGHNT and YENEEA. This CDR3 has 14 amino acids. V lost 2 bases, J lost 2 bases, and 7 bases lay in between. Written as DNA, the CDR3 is TGTGCCAGCAGCTTACGGTGGGGCAATCAGCCCCAGCATTTT. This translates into CASSLRWGNQPQHF.

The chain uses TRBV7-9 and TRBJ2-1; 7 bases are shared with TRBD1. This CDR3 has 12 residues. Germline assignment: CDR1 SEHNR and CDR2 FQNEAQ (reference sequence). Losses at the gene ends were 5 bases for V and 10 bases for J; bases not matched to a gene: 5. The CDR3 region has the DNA TGTGCCAGCAGCACGAGGGGGCGCGAGCAGTTCTTC. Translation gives CASSTRGREQFF.

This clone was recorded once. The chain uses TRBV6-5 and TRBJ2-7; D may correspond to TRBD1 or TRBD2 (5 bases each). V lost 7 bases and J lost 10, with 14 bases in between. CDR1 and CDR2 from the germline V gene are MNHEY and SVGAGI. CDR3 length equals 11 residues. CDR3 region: CASNYRDAQYF. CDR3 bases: TGTGCCAGCAACTACCGGGACGCACAGTACTTC.

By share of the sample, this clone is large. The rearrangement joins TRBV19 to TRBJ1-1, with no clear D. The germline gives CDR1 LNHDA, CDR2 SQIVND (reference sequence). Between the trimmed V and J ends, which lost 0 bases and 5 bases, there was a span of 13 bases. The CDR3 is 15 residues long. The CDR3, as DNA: TGTGCCAGTAGTATAGATCCGTCCGGAGGGACTGAAGCTTTCTTT. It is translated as CASSIDPSGGTEAFF.

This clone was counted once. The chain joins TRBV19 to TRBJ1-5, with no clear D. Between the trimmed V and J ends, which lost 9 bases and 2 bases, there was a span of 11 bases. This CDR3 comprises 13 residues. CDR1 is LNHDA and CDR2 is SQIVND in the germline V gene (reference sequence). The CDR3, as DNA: TGTGCCAGCGACGGGTACGGCAATCAGCCCCAGCATTTT. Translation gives CASDGYGNQPQHF.